This TCR beta chain was captured in a study of CD8 T cells in Susac syndrome. The study used treatment-naive patients who had stable or active relapsing-remitting disease as multiple sclerosis controls. FACS enriched CD8+ TEMRA cells, while bulk CD8+ and CD4+ were negatively isolated. CDR1 and CDR2 from the germline V gene are ENHRY and SYGVKD. V shed 3 bases, J shed 5 bases, and the junction held 9 bases outside the gene matches. The CDR3 loop spans 15 amino acids. It was with random hexamers that 0.5 to 1 ug RNA was reverse transcribed. Across 54 Vbeta and 13 Jbeta, TCR beta CDR3 was amplified with immunoSEQ multiplex PCR. TCRdb reanalysed the immunoSEQ multiplex PCR reads using MiXCR and keeps one entry per CDR3 protein. The top ten clones hold about 0.07% of a sample with under 350,000 distinct CDR3 sequences, approximately 90% of them seen once.

V is TRBV10-3 and J is TRBJ2-7; 8 positions agree with TRBD1. The sequenced sample was CD4+ T cells from PBMCs. This TCR was recovered from a human donor with multiple sclerosis. Here the CDR3 reads CAISERTGSEDEQYF. CDR3 coding DNA: TGTGCCATCAGTGAACGGACAGGGTCAGAGGACGAGCAGTACTTC.